Listed here are 31 T cell receptor beta chains from one sample, sequenced in a study of T-cell memory formation after mild COVID-19. TCRdb independently ran MiXCR on the 5' RACE reads; one entry per CDR3 protein. The sample consists of about 210,000 distinct CDR3 sequences, about 27% of them appearing once. The specimen sequenced was PBMCs or a T cell subset sorted from them (not recorded which). Receptors were obtained from an adult woman who had mild COVID-19 (a few samples of this study predate the infection). Cell type and time point are not known.

This clonotype was detected a few times. The chain carries TRBV15 and TRBJ1-3; a possible D gene is TRBD1 (6 bases). CDR1 and CDR2 from the germline V gene are LNHNV and YYDKDF (reference sequence). The CDR3 is made up of 11 amino acids. Between the trimmed V and J ends, which lost 8 bases and 11 bases, there was a span of 13 bases. CDR3 bases: TGTGCCACCGGGAGGGGGTCCGCCATATATTTT. Translation: CATGRGSAIYF. Using reference TRBV15 and TRBJ1-3 for the parts outside the CDR3, the full variable domain is DAMVIQNPRYQVTQFGKPVTLSCSQTLNHNVMYWYQQKSSQAPKLLFHYYDKDFNNEADTPDNFQSRRPNTSFCFLDIRSPGLGDTAMYLCATGRGSAIYFGEGSWLTVV.

The CDR3 reads CASSSMSSYNEQFF. CDR3 DNA: TGTGCCAGCAGTTCTATGAGCTCCTACAATGAGCAGTTCTTC. The chain has TRBV12-3 or TRBV12-4 and TRBJ2-1; no clear D gene. CDR3 length: 14 amino acids. Trimming took 4 bases from V and 0 from J, leaving 7 bases between them.

This clonotype was observed a handful of times. CDR3 amino acids: CASNKGGDTEAFF. CDR3 nucleotides: TGTGCCAGCAACAAGGGGGGGGACACTGAAGCTTTCTTT. The chain couples TRBV7-9 to TRBJ1-1; D possibly corresponds to TRBD1 (6 bases). The CDR3 length is 13 residues. The ends were cut back, 7 bases at V and 3 bases at J, with 12 bases in the middle. The germline gives CDR1 SEHNR, CDR2 FQNEAQ (reference sequence).

In this sample, this clonotype turned up a few times. The gene calls are TRBV7-9 and TRBJ1-1; tentatively, D is TRBD1 (5 bases). Trimming shortened V by 3 bases and J by 4 bases, and 9 bases separated the two germline ends. The CDR3 loop spans 13 amino acids. The germline V gene has CDR1 SEHNR and CDR2 FQNEAQ (reference sequence). CDR3 DNA: TGTGCCAGCAGCTTCCCAGGGACCACTGAAGCTTTCTTT. Residues: CASSFPGTTEAFF.

The V call is TRBV11-2, the J call TRBJ1-1, with 8 bases matching TRBD1. Germline CDR1 and CDR2: SGHAT and FQNNGV. The CDR3 length is 16 residues. V trimming: 6 bases; J trimming: 4 bases; junction bases outside the gene matches: 13. The CDR3 DNA sequence: TGTGCCAGCAGTCGCGCGGCAGGGGGCTTTGTCACTGAAGCTTTCTTT. It translates to CASSRAAGGFVTEAFF. Together with reference TRBV11-2 and TRBJ1-1, the CDR3 gives the full variable domain: EAGVAQSPRYKIIEKRQSVAFWCNPISGHATLYWYQQILGQGPKLLIQFQNNGVVDDSQLPKDRFSAERLKGVDSTLKIQPAKLEDSAVYLCASSRAAGGFVTEAFFGQGTRLTVV.

The rearrangement links TRBV12-3 or TRBV12-4 to TRBJ1-1; weak D call: TRBD1 (6 bases). V lost 4 bases and J lost 5, with 17 bases in between. This CDR3 contains 15 residues. The CDR3 coding sequence is TGTGCCAGCAGTTCGCAGACAGGACTAGGGACTGAAGCTTTCTTT. This codes for CASSSQTGLGTEAFF.

V is TRBV29-1 and J is TRBJ2-1; D possibly corresponds to TRBD1 (6 bases). The CDR3 is made up of 10 amino acids. CDR1 SQVTM and CDR2 ANQGSEA come from the germline V gene. The V gene lost 6 bases and the J gene lost 9 bases, with 9 bases spanning the gap. CDR3 coding DNA: TGCAGCGTCAGGGGTGGTGAGCAGTTCTTC. This encodes CSVRGGEQFF.

The chain recombines TRBV6-5 with TRBJ1-5; 9 nucleotides match TRBD1. The CDR3 loop spans 14 amino acids. The germline gives CDR1 MNHEY, CDR2 SVGAGI. With V trimmed by 9 bases and J by 2 bases, 5 bases remained unmatched. This chain's CDR3 is CASKQGAGNQPQHF. The CDR3 DNA sequence: TGTGCCAGTAAACAGGGGGCCGGCAATCAGCCCCAGCATTTT.

The table lists this clonotype with a few counts. The CDR3 coding sequence is TGTGCCAGCAGCCCCCCGACCCCAGGACAGGGCTCGGTCTACACCTTC. Protein: CASSPPTPGQGSVYTF. The chain recombines TRBV7-3 with TRBJ1-2; the match to TRBD1 covers 8 bases. V gave up 5 bases and J gave up 10 bases; unmatched junction bases: 18. The CDR3 sequence is 16 residues long. The germline gives CDR1 SGHTA, CDR2 FQGTGA.

This chain uses TRBV7-9 with TRBJ2-5; no clear D. The germline gives CDR1 SEHNR, CDR2 FQNEAQ (reference sequence). The V gene lost 2 bases and the J gene lost 2 bases, with 12 bases spanning the gap. CDR3 length equals 15 residues. In DNA form, the CDR3 reads TGTGCCAGCAGCTTATCGACGTCCAGTCAAGAGACCCAGTACTTC. It encodes CASSLSTSSQETQYF.

The chain couples TRBV7-9 to TRBJ1-6; D remains unclear. CDR1 is SEHNR, CDR2 FQNEAQ, per germline (reference sequence). Trimming removed 3 bases from V and 9 bases from J, with 6 bases in between. CDR3 size: 12 residues. The CDR3 spells CASSFMGSPLHF. The CDR3 region has the DNA TGTGCCAGCAGCTTTATGGGTTCACCCCTCCACTTT.

J is TRBJ2-7 and V is TRBV6-2 or TRBV6-3, with D tentatively TRBD2 (5 bases). Trimming removed 5 bases from V and 2 bases from J, with 10 bases in between. Looked up from germline, CDR1 is MNHEY and CDR2 is SVGEGT. The CDR3 totals 13 residues. As DNA, the CDR3 is TGTGCCAGCAGTGCAGCGGATGCCTACGAGCAGTACTTC. It translates to CASSAADAYEQYF.

V is TRBV28 and J is TRBJ1-5, with 7 nucleotides matching TRBD1. The trim removed 2 bases at V and 6 bases at J, leaving 7 bases unmatched. This CDR3 is 15 amino acids long. The V gene's germline CDR1 is MDHEN and CDR2 SYDVKM. The CDR3 DNA is TGTGCCAGCAGTTTAGACCACAGGGGTGGTCAGCCCCAGCATTTT. Translated: CASSLDHRGGQPQHF.

This clonotype has only a few counts. The chain links TRBV10-3 to TRBJ2-3; 8 bases map to TRBD1. Germline V gives CDR1 ENHRY, CDR2 SYGVKD. This CDR3 comprises 13 residues. With 9 bases clipped from V and 4 bases from J, the junction kept 6 bases outside the gene matches. The CDR3 here is CAIDRGSADTQYF. Here the CDR3 DNA reads TGTGCCATTGACAGGGGAAGCGCAGATACGCAGTATTTT.

V is TRBV3-1 and J is TRBJ2-7, with D unclear. CDR3 length: 16 residues. V lost 0 bases and J lost 4, with 16 bases in between. The germline CDR1 and CDR2 sequences are LGHDT and YNNKEL (reference sequence). This chain's CDR3 is CASSQDGHGWSYEQYF. CDR3 bases: TGTGCCAGCAGCCAAGATGGGCACGGATGGAGTTACGAGCAGTACTTC.

DNA for the CDR3: TGTGCCAGCAGCACCTCTAGCGGGAAGCCCTACGAGCAGTACTTC. Its protein product is CASSTSSGKPYEQYF. This chain links TRBV6-2 or TRBV6-3 with TRBJ2-7, with 9 bases aligning to TRBD2. Germline lookup yields CDR1 MNHEY and CDR2 SVGEGT. The ends lost 6 bases at V and 2 bases at J; junction bases unmatched: 8. The length of the CDR3 is 15 residues.

The rearrangement joins TRBV27 to TRBJ2-7, with D possibly called TRBD1 or TRBD2 (5 bases each). V dropped 2 bases and J dropped 0 bases, with 14 bases sitting between them. Germline-derived CDR1 and CDR2 are MNHEY and SMNVEV (reference sequence). This CDR3 spans 16 amino acids. This CDR3 reads CASSLVEGRNSYEQYF. The CDR3 DNA follows: TGTGCCAGCAGTTTAGTTGAGGGACGAAACTCCTACGAGCAGTACTTC.

This clonotype has only a few counts. This sequence joins TRBV7-8 and TRBJ1-2, with 8 bases fitting TRBD1. CDR3 length: 16 residues. Unmatched junction bases numbered 19, after V lost 9 bases and J lost 7 bases. Germline V CDR1 and CDR2: SGHVS, FQNEAQ. The CDR3 spells CASTLNSQGTGGGYTF. CDR3 nucleotide sequence: TGTGCCAGTACACTCAATAGCCAAGGGACAGGCGGTGGCTACACCTTC.

There are many counts of this clonotype. The chain carries TRBV7-9 and TRBJ2-5; a weak D match, TRBD2 (5 bases). Germline CDR1 reads SEHNR; CDR2 reads FQNEAQ (reference sequence). Trimming took 5 bases from V and 1 from J, leaving 8 bases between them. CDR3 length: 13 residues. The CDR3 region is CASSPGVQETQYF. CDR3 coding DNA: TGTGCCAGCAGCCCCGGGGTCCAAGAGACCCAGTACTTC.

This clonotype was counted a few times. The CDR3 loop reads CASGRGHSGANVLTF. CDR3 nucleotides: TGTGCCAGCGGTCGAGGTCACTCTGGGGCCAACGTCCTGACTTTC. The rearrangement links TRBV2 to TRBJ2-6; D gene uncertain. Per germline, CDR1 SNHLY and CDR2 FYNNEI. The CDR3 covers 15 residues. Trimming removed 8 bases at V and 0 bases at J, with 11 bases between.

This chain joins TRBV5-1 and TRBJ2-5, with 9 bases aligning to TRBD2. CDR1 is SGHRS, CDR2 YFSETQ, per germline. The CDR3 consists of 14 residues. The junction had 4 bases not matched to a gene; V was cut back by 0 bases and J by 7 bases. CDR3 sequence (DNA): TGCGCCAGCAGCTTGGAGCTAGCGGGGACGACCCAGTACTTC. Amino acid sequence: CASSLELAGTTQYF.

The chain is built from TRBV6-5 and TRBJ2-5, with TRBD2 identical over 7 bases. Germline V gene sequence: CDR1 MNHEY, CDR2 SVGAGI. The CDR3 has 16 amino acids. V lost 5 bases to trimming and J lost 0 bases; unmatched junction nucleotides: 9. CDR3 region: CASSPLAGAYQETQYF. The CDR3, as DNA: TGTGCCAGCAGTCCTCTCGCGGGAGCGTACCAAGAGACCCAGTACTTC.

The rearrangement links TRBV30 to TRBJ1-2; D is perhaps TRBD1 (5 bases). V was cut by 2 bases and J by 8 bases, with 18 bases left in between. Germline assignment: CDR1 GTSNPN and CDR2 SVGIG (reference sequence). The CDR3 contains 14 residues. CDR3 in DNA: TGTGCCTGGAGTAGGGACCGGGACGTTAAAGGCTACACCTTC. Amino acids: CAWSRDRDVKGYTF.

The chain carries TRBV20-1 and TRBJ2-1, with 7 bases aligning to TRBD2. Germline V gives CDR1 DFQATT, CDR2 SNEGSKA (reference sequence). This CDR3 spans 19 amino acids. The J segment lost 0 bases and the V segment lost 3 bases, leaving 17 bases of the junction unmatched. The CDR3 nucleotides are TGCAGTGCTAGTACGGCCCTCTCTAGCGGACTAAGCTCCTACAATGAGCAGTTCTTC. This gives the protein CSASTALSSGLSSYNEQFF.

The J gene is TRBJ1-2, the V gene TRBV12-3 or TRBV12-4; tentative D call: TRBD1 (6 bases). V dropped 5 bases and J dropped 0 bases, with 13 bases sitting between them. The CDR3 is made up of 15 amino acids. This CDR3 reads CASSPRQAPNYGYTF. For the CDR3, the DNA is TGTGCCAGCAGTCCCCGACAGGCCCCTAACTATGGCTACACCTTC.

This clonotype was counted between two and nine times. J is TRBJ1-2 and V is TRBV11-2; possible D gene TRBD1, 5 bases. CDR1 is SGHAT, CDR2 FQNNGV, per germline. The CDR3 has 13 residues. V was pared by 4 bases and J by 8 bases, with 14 bases between. The CDR3 coding sequence is TGTGCCAGCAGCTCAAACATGCAGGGAGGCTACACCTTC. This gives the protein CASSSNMQGGYTF.

The rearrangement joins TRBV5-1 to TRBJ2-7, with D perhaps TRBD1 or TRBD2 (5 bases each). V lost 1 base to trimming and J lost 1 base, with 15 bases between them. The CDR3 has 16 amino acids. Germline CDR1 reads SGHRS; CDR2 reads YFSETQ. The CDR3 is CASSLLQRGASYEQYF. The CDR3 DNA follows: TGCGCCAGCAGCTTGCTGCAAAGGGGAGCTTCCTACGAGCAGTACTTC.

The chain carries TRBV24-1 and TRBJ2-3; weak D call: TRBD1 (6 bases). V was pared by 2 bases and J by 7 bases, with 15 bases between. The CDR3 covers 15 residues. CDR1 and CDR2 (germline): KGHDR, SFDVKD. CDR3 sequence reads: CATSDSPQGIYTQYF. The CDR3, as DNA: TGTGCCACCAGTGATTCCCCCCAGGGGATATATACGCAGTATTTT.

This clonotype has a handful of counts. The V and J genes are TRBV6-5 and TRBJ2-2, with 11 nucleotides matching TRBD2. Germline V lookup: CDR1 MNHEY, CDR2 SVGAGI. V shed 5 bases, J shed 4 bases, and the junction held 3 bases outside the gene matches. CDR3 length: 15 residues. In DNA form, the CDR3 reads TGTGCCAGCAGTGGAACTAGCGGGAGCACCGGGGAGCTGTTTTTT. Translating it yields CASSGTSGSTGELFF.

The V and J genes are TRBV18 and TRBJ1-5; D gene ambiguous. The CDR3 loop spans 14 amino acids. Germline V lookup: CDR1 KGHSH, CDR2 LQKENI. With 3 bases removed from V and 7 bases from J, the gap between germline ends came to 13 bases. This CDR3 is CASSPTNTRQPQHF. The CDR3 region has the DNA TGTGCCAGCTCACCGACGAATACCCGGCAGCCCCAGCATTTT. Based on the CDR3 plus reference TRBV18 and TRBJ1-5, the full variable domain is NAGVMQNPRHLVRRRGQEARLRCSPMKGHSHVYWYRQLPEEGLKFMVYLQKENIIDESGMPKERFSAEFPKEGPSILRIQQVVRGDSAAYFCASSPTNTRQPQHFGDGTRLSIL.

The sample holds a few counts of this clonotype. Germline and junction disagree at one end, which may indicate a read error. The chain uses TRBV7-2 and TRBJ2-2; 8 nucleotides match TRBD2. The CDR3 consists of 16 residues. CDR1 is SGHTA, CDR2 FQGNSA, per germline. CDR3 DNA sequence: TGTGCCAGCAGCTTGGCGGGTAGCGGGAACGCCGGGGAGCTGTTTTTT. Translating it yields CASSLAGSGNAGELFF.